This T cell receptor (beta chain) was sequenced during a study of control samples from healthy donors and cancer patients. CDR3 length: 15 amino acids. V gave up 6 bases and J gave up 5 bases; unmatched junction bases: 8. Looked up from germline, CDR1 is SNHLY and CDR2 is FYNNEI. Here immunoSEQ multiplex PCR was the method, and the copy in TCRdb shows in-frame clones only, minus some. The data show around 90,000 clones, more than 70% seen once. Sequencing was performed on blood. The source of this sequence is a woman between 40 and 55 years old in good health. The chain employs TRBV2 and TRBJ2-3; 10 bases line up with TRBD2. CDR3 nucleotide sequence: TGTGCCAGCAGGCCCTTAGCGGGGGGCCAAGATACGCAGTATTTT. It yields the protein CASRPLAGGQDTQYF.